The 32 T cell receptor beta chains presented below share a single source sample, sequenced in a study of T-cell memory formation after mild COVID-19. TCRdb processed the 5' RACE reads anew with MiXCR; each CDR3 protein has one entry. The data contain roughly 600,000 distinct CDR3 sequences, roughly 18% of them singletons. The sample was PBMCs or a T cell subset sorted from them (not recorded which). These TCRs come from an adult woman who had mild COVID-19 (a few samples of this study predate the infection). Cell type and time point are not known.

The chain combines TRBV29-1 with TRBJ2-7; D is tentatively TRBD1 or TRBD2 (6 bases each). V gave up 6 bases and J gave up 5 bases, with 20 bases separating them. The CDR3 consists of 14 residues. Per germline, CDR1 SQVTM and CDR2 ANQGSEA. CDR3 region: CSVAVQGRRDEQYF. The DNA of the CDR3 is TGCAGCGTAGCCGTACAGGGAAGGAGGGACGAGCAGTACTTC.

This clonotype was seen a handful of times. This chain connects TRBV2 to TRBJ2-7, with 7 nucleotides matching TRBD1. Unmatched junction bases numbered 12, after V lost 6 bases and J lost 4 bases. Germline V gives CDR1 SNHLY, CDR2 FYNNEI. The CDR3 sequence is 15 residues long. The CDR3 sequence: CASRAGTEVGYEQYF. The CDR3 coding sequence is TGTGCCAGCAGGGCCGGGACAGAGGTGGGTTACGAGCAGTACTTC.

This clonotype appeared many times. The V call is TRBV7-3, the J call TRBJ2-3; 10 nucleotides line up with TRBD2. Per the germline V gene, CDR1 is SGHTA and CDR2 is FQGTGA. Losses at the gene ends were 5 bases for V and 3 bases for J; bases not matched to a gene: 5. This CDR3 region has 15 residues. The CDR3 coding sequence is TGTGCCAGCAGCCCTATGGGACTAGCGACAGATACGCAGTATTTT. Its translation: CASSPMGLATDTQYF.

This clonotype turned up a few times. The chain links TRBV12-3 or TRBV12-4 to TRBJ1-2; 7 bases are shared with TRBD1. The CDR3 consists of 15 residues. V gave up 3 bases and J gave up 2 bases; unmatched junction bases: 6. In nucleotides, the CDR3 is TGTGCCAGCAGTTTCGGGGAGGGGGCGAACTATGGCTACACCTTC. Its translation: CASSFGEGANYGYTF.

This clonotype turned up a few times. The rearrangement uses TRBV20-1 and TRBJ2-5, with 9 positions matching TRBD2. Per the germline V gene, CDR1 is DFQATT and CDR2 is SNEGSKA (reference sequence). Unmatched junction bases numbered 13, after V lost 0 bases and J lost 5 bases. The CDR3 is 17 amino acids. The CDR3 nucleotides are TGCAGTGCTAGAGATGGGATAGCGGGGGAGAAGGGGGAGACCCAGTACTTC. The encoded protein is CSARDGIAGEKGETQYF.

This clonotype has ten or more counts. V gene TRBV7-6 combines with J gene TRBJ2-1, with TRBD2 identical over 12 bases. Germline V gene data show CDR1 as SGHVS and CDR2 as FNYEAQ. The CDR3 contains 15 residues. V trimming: 5 bases; J trimming: 9 bases; junction bases outside the gene matches: 8. The CDR3 nucleotides are TGTGCCAGCAGCCAGCTAGCGGGGGGGCGTCCTGAGCAGTTCTTC. Its protein product is CASSQLAGGRPEQFF.

This clonotype showed up many times. The CDR3 DNA reads TGCAGTGCTAGTGGGCTAGCGGGAGCGCAAGAGACCCAGTACTTC. Translation: CSASGLAGAQETQYF. V and J are TRBV20-1 and TRBJ2-5; 10 bases map to TRBD2. The J segment lost 2 bases and the V segment lost 3 bases, leaving 6 bases of the junction unmatched. Germline lookup yields CDR1 DFQATT and CDR2 SNEGSKA (reference sequence). The CDR3 runs 15 residues.

A few counts support this clonotype. The gene calls are TRBV10-3 and TRBJ1-1; possibly TRBD1 for D (6 bases). Germline loops: CDR1 ENHRY, CDR2 SYGVKD. This CDR3 is built from 13 residues. V was clipped by 0 bases and J by 6 bases, with 8 bases between them. CDR3 bases: TGTGCCATCAGTGAGTCGAGACAGGCTGAAGCTTTCTTT. Amino acid sequence: CAISESRQAEAFF.

This clonotype was picked up a small number of times. The rearrangement uses TRBV5-6 and TRBJ2-2; 7 bases map to TRBD1. From germline, CDR1 is SGHDT and CDR2 YYEEEE. V lost 0 bases, J lost 4 bases, and 6 bases stayed unmatched. There are 16 residues in the CDR3. CDR3 region: CASSLGTGESTGELFF. The CDR3 nucleotides read TGTGCCAGCAGCTTGGGGACAGGAGAAAGCACCGGGGAGCTGTTTTTT.

V and J are TRBV3-1 and TRBJ1-1, with D perhaps TRBD1 (6 bases). Germline values: CDR1 LGHDT, CDR2 YNNKEL (reference sequence). CDR3 length equals 13 residues. V lost 4 bases and J 11 bases, leaving 17 bases between the germline ends. The CDR3 reads CASSLEPGAWAFF. The CDR3 bases are TGTGCCAGCAGCCTAGAGCCGGGGGCCTGGGCTTTCTTT.

The chain carries TRBV11-2 and TRBJ2-2; the D is unclear. The V end lost 7 bases, the J end lost 8 bases, and 17 bases lay between the germline ends. Germline V lookup: CDR1 SGHAT, CDR2 FQNNGV. This CDR3 comprises 14 residues. In nucleotides, the CDR3 is TGTGCCAGCATTCTCGAAGCGCTAGGGGGGGAGCTGTTTTTT. Its protein product is CASILEALGGELFF.

The chain uses TRBV7-7 and TRBJ2-5; no definite D call. The CDR3 contains 14 residues. Trimming removed 1 base at V and 5 bases at J, with 11 bases between. Germline values: CDR1 SSHAT, CDR2 FNYEAQ (reference sequence). CDR3 residues: CASSLVPTSETQYF. The CDR3 region has the DNA TGTGCCAGCAGCTTAGTTCCCACCTCGGAGACCCAGTACTTC.

This chain uses TRBV4-3 with TRBJ1-4; tentative D call: TRBD1 (6 bases). CDR1 is LGHNA and CDR2 is YSLEER in the germline V gene. V was cut by 0 bases and J by 6 bases, with 14 bases left in between. The CDR3 length is 16 residues. CDR3: CASSQEPGVGYEKLFF. The CDR3 nucleotides are TGCGCCAGCAGCCAAGAGCCAGGGGTGGGTTATGAAAAACTGTTTTTT.

This clonotype was counted ten times or more. This sequence joins TRBV20-1 and TRBJ2-7; TRBD1 aligns across 8 bases. The trim removed 6 bases at V and 2 bases at J, leaving 3 bases unmatched. CDR1 is DFQATT and CDR2 is SNEGSKA in the germline V gene (reference sequence). The CDR3 contains 12 residues. The CDR3: CSATTGAYEQYF. Here the CDR3 DNA reads TGCAGTGCCACGACAGGGGCCTACGAGCAGTACTTC.

There are a few counts of this clonotype. CDR3 loop: CASSNQMGEFPQYF. Written as DNA, the CDR3 is TGTGCCAGCAGCAACCAAATGGGGGAGTTTCCCCAGTACTTC. The chain uses TRBV7-6 and TRBJ2-5; D could derive from TRBD1 or TRBD2 (5 bases each). The CDR3 runs to 14 residues. The V and J ends lost 5 bases and 9 bases respectively, with 19 bases between them. The germline gives CDR1 SGHVS, CDR2 FNYEAQ.

This clonotype came up a few times. The chain joins TRBV6-1 to TRBJ2-7; no definite D call. This CDR3 has 13 residues. V lost 2 bases, J lost 3 bases, and 8 bases lay in between. CDR1 is MNHNS and CDR2 is SASEGT in the germline V gene. The chain's CDR3 is CASSEWENYEQYF. The CDR3 DNA is TGTGCCAGCAGTGAATGGGAAAACTACGAGCAGTACTTC.

A few counts support this clonotype. The chain carries TRBV7-9 and TRBJ1-2; 9 bases agree with TRBD1. V dropped 2 bases and J dropped 7; count of bases not matched to a gene: 8. This CDR3 is built from 15 residues. The germline V gene has CDR1 SEHNR and CDR2 FQNEAQ (reference sequence). The CDR3 reads CASSLPPGQGFGYTF. CDR3 in DNA: TGTGCCAGCAGCTTACCTCCGGGACAGGGTTTTGGCTACACCTTC.

This clonotype has more than one count but fewer than ten. The chain employs TRBV9 and TRBJ2-2; D gene uncertain. The CDR3 has 13 residues. Trimming cost V 0 bases and J 4 bases, with 4 bases left between them. Germline V gene data show CDR1 as SGDLS and CDR2 as YYNGEE. The CDR3 region has the DNA TGTGCCAGCAGCGTAGAGTTCACCGGGGAGCTGTTTTTT. As protein: CASSVEFTGELFF.

In its sample, this clonotype was seen many times. The V call is TRBV12-3 or TRBV12-4, the J call TRBJ2-7, with D unclear. The CDR3 covers 12 residues. Trimming removed 5 bases at V and 1 base at J, with 6 bases between. The CDR3 region is CASSNPSYEQYF. CDR3 DNA sequence: TGTGCCAGCAGTAACCCGTCCTACGAGCAGTACTTC.

This clonotype was recorded a few times. The chain recombines TRBV18 with TRBJ2-4; 11 bases align to TRBD1. The V segment lost 4 bases and the J segment 6 bases; nucleotides outside the gene matches: 5. The CDR3 is 15 residues long. Per germline, CDR1 KGHSH and CDR2 LQKENI. In DNA form, the CDR3 reads TGTGCCAGCTCACGAGCAGGGACAGGGGGAAACATTCAGTACTTC. Translation gives CASSRAGTGGNIQYF. The full variable domain, rest sourced from reference TRBV18 and TRBJ2-4, is NAGVMQNPRHLVRRRGQEARLRCSPMKGHSHVYWYRQLPEEGLKFMVYLQKENIIDESGMPKERFSAEFPKEGPSILRIQQVVRGDSAAYFCASSRAGTGGNIQYFGAGTRLSVL.

This clonotype was observed a few times. This chain uses TRBV20-1 with TRBJ2-3; no clear D. Germline V gene sequence: CDR1 DFQATT, CDR2 SNEGSKA (reference sequence). The ends were cut back, 0 bases at V and 5 bases at J, with 15 bases in the middle. The CDR3 loop spans 15 amino acids. The CDR3 protein is CSARDGSSTKDTQYF. The CDR3 DNA reads TGCAGTGCTAGAGACGGTAGTTCGACCAAAGATACGCAGTATTTT.

This clonotype was seen only a few times. The chain employs TRBV6-6 and TRBJ2-1, with 11 positions matching TRBD2. The CDR3 length is 15 residues. Trimming removed 2 bases from V and 7 bases from J; junction bases left unmatched: 4. Germline lookup yields CDR1 MNHNY and CDR2 SVGAGI (reference sequence). The CDR3 nucleotides are TGTGCCAGCAGTTACCCTAGCGGGGGGCGGAATGAGCAGTTCTTC. Amino acid sequence: CASSYPSGGRNEQFF.

The genes are TRBV11-2 and TRBJ1-3; 8 nucleotides align to TRBD1. The CDR3 runs to 14 residues. Trimming took 5 bases from V and 4 from J; bases not matched to a gene: 4. Germline loops: CDR1 SGHAT, CDR2 FQNNGV. CDR3 bases: TGTGCCAGCAGCATTAGACAGGGGGGAAACACCATATATTTT. Its translation is CASSIRQGGNTIYF.

Only a few counts were recorded for this clonotype. The gene calls are TRBV7-9 and TRBJ2-2; 7 nucleotides line up with TRBD1. Germline lookup yields CDR1 SEHNR and CDR2 FQNEAQ (reference sequence). V trimming: 5 bases; J trimming: 7 bases; junction bases outside the gene matches: 10. The CDR3 runs 15 residues. The CDR3 bases are TGTGCCAGCAGCCCTGAACAGGGGTTAGGCGGGGAGCTGTTTTTT. It codes for CASSPEQGLGGELFF. The complete variable domain, with remaining parts taken from reference TRBV7-9 and TRBJ2-2, reads DTGVSQNPRHKITKRGQNVTFRCDPISEHNRLYWYRQTLGQGPEFLTYFQNEAQLEKSRLLSDRFSAERPKGSFSTLEIQRTEQGDSAMYLCASSPEQGLGGELFFGEGSRLTVL.

This clonotype was counted once. The chain joins TRBV7-2 to TRBJ1-1, with no clear D. The CDR3 length is 14 residues. The V end lost 6 bases, the J end lost 0 bases, and 11 bases lay between the germline ends. Germline V gene data show CDR1 as SGHTA and CDR2 as FQGNSA. The CDR3 DNA sequence: TGTGCCAGCAGTACGACCGTTGTGAACACTGAAGCTTTCTTT. Translated, it gives CASSTTVVNTEAFF.

V is TRBV24-1 and J is TRBJ2-1; D is possibly TRBD2 (6 bases). V lost 7 bases and J 6 bases, leaving 15 bases between the germline ends. The CDR3 spans 14 residues. Germline CDR1 is KGHDR and CDR2 is SFDVKD. CDR3 region: CATSVREYSNEQFF. The CDR3 nucleotides read TGTGCCACCAGCGTCCGGGAGTACTCCAATGAGCAGTTCTTC.

The rearrangement joins TRBV7-8 to TRBJ1-5; D is unclear. V dropped 3 bases and J dropped 0 bases, with 12 bases sitting between them. The germline V gene has CDR1 SGHVS and CDR2 FQNEAQ. There are 16 residues in the CDR3. The CDR3 DNA follows: TGTGCCAGCAGCTTCCTCGACGGATTTAGCAATCAGCCCCAGCATTTT. This sequence encodes CASSFLDGFSNQPQHF.

This clonotype has just a few counts. The rearrangement joins TRBV18 to TRBJ2-1; maybe TRBD2 (6 bases). This CDR3 comprises 15 residues. In germline, CDR1 is KGHSH, CDR2 LQKENI. Trimming removed 3 bases at V and 4 bases at J, with 13 bases between. For the CDR3, the DNA is TGTGCCAGCTCACCTTCGCGGGAAAATTACAATGAGCAGTTCTTC. Amino acid sequence: CASSPSRENYNEQFF.

This clonotype was counted between two and nine times. The rearrangement joins TRBV5-6 to TRBJ2-1; D ambiguous. Germline lookup yields CDR1 SGHDT and CDR2 YYEEEE. The CDR3 is made up of 15 amino acids. With 2 bases removed from V and 4 bases from J, the gap between germline ends came to 13 bases. The CDR3 loop reads CASSLVQQGYNEQFF. CDR3 nucleotides: TGTGCCAGCAGCTTAGTCCAGCAAGGTTACAATGAGCAGTTCTTC.

This clonotype was seen only a few times. This sequence joins TRBV29-1 and TRBJ1-1; D remains unclear. Germline assignment: CDR1 SQVTM and CDR2 ANQGSEA. The CDR3 is 13 residues long. The V end was cut by 4 bases, the J end by 0 bases, with 9 bases between. CDR3 protein: CSVARQMNTEAFF. DNA for the CDR3: TGCAGCGTTGCGCGGCAAATGAACACTGAAGCTTTCTTT.

This clonotype has just a few counts. The chain is built from TRBV30 and TRBJ2-1, with D possibly being TRBD1 (6 bases). CDR3 length: 13 amino acids. Germline values: CDR1 GTSNPN, CDR2 SVGIG (reference sequence). V was trimmed by 2 bases and J by 4 bases, leaving 9 bases between them. CDR3 in DNA: TGTGCCTGGAGTATGACAGGTTACAATGAGCAGTTCTTC. It specifies CAWSMTGYNEQFF.

In this sample, this clonotype turned up a few times. V usage is TRBV7-2 and J usage is TRBJ1-2, with 9 bases that match TRBD1. The CDR3 totals 15 residues. J was trimmed by 8 bases and V by 5 bases; bases with no gene match: 12. The germline CDR1 and CDR2 sequences are SGHTA and FQGNSA. CDR3 loop: CASSPGLQGAGGYTF. The CDR3 DNA follows: TGTGCCAGCAGCCCGGGGTTACAGGGGGCGGGCGGCTACACCTTC.